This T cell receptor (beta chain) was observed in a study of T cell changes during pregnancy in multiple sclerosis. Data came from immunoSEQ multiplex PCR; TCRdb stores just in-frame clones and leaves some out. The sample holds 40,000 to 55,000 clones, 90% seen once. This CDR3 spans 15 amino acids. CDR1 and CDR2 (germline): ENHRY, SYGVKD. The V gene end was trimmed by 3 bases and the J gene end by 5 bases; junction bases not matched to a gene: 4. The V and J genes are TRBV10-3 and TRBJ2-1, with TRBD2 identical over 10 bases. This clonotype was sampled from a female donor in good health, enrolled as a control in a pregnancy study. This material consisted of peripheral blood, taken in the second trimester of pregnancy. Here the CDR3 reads CAISDGLAGDNEQFF. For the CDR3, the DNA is TGTGCCATCAGTGATGGGCTAGCGGGAGACAATGAGCAGTTCTTC.